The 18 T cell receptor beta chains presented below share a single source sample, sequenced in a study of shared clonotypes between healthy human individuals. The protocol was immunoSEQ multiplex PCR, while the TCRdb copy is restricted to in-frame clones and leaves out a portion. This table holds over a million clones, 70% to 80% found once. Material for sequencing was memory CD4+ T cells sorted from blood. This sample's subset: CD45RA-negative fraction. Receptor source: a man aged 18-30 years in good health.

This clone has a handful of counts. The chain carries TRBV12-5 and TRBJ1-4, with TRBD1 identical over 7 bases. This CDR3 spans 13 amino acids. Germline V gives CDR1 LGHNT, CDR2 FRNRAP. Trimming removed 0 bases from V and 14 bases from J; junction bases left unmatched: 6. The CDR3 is CASGLVLGGDLFF. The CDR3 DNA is TGTGCTAGTGGTTTGGTACTAGGGGGCGATCTGTTTTTT.

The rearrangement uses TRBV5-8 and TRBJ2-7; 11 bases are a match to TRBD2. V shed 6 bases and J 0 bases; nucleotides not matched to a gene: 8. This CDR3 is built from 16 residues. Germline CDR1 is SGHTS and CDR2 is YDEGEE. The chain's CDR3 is CASINGGLAASYEQYF. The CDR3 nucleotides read TGTGCCAGCATAAATGGGGGACTAGCGGCCTCCTACGAGCAGTACTTC.

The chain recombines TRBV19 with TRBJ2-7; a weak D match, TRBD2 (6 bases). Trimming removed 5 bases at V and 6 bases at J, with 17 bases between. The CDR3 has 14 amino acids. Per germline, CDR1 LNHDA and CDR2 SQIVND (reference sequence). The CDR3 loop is CASSSRLEGGEQYF. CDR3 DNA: TGTGCCAGTAGTTCCCGGCTGGAGGGCGGCGAGCAGTACTTC.

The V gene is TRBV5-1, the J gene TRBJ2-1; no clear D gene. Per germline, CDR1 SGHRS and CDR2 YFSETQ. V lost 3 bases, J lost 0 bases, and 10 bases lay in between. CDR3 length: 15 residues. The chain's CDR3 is CASSSADLSYNEQFF. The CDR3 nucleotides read TGCGCCAGCAGCTCCGCCGACCTCTCCTACAATGAGCAGTTCTTC.

As DNA, the CDR3 is TGTGCCAGCAGTGAAGGGGACAGAAACACAGATACGCAGTATTTT. This sequence encodes CASSEGDRNTDTQYF. The chain employs TRBV6-1 and TRBJ2-3, with 7 bases that match TRBD1. The CDR3 spans 15 residues. The germline V gene encodes CDR1 MNHNS and CDR2 SASEGT. V lost 1 base to trimming and J lost 2 bases; unmatched junction nucleotides: 3.

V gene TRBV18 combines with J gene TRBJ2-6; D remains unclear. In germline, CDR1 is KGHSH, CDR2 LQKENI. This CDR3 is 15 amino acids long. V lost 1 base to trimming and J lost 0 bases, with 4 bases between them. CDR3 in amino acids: CASSPQLSGANVLTF. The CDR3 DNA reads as TGTGCCAGCTCACCACAGCTCTCTGGGGCCAACGTCCTGACTTTC.

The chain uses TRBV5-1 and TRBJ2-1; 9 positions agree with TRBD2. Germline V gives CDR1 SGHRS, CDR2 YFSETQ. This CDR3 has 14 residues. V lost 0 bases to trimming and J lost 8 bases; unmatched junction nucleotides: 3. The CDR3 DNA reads TGCGCCAGCAGCTTGGGACTAGCGGACGATGAGCAGTTCTTC. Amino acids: CASSLGLADDEQFF.

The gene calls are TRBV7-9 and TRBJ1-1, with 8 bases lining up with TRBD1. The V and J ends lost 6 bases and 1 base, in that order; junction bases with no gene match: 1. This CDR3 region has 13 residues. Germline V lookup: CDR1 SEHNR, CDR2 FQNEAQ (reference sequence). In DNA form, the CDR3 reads TGTGCCAGCAGGGGACAGGCGAACACTGAAGCTTTCTTT. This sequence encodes CASRGQANTEAFF.

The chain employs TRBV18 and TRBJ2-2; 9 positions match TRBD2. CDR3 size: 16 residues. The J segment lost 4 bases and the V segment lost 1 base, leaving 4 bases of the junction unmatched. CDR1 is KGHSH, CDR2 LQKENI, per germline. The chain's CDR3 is CASSPRTSEGTGELFF. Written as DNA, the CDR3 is TGTGCCAGCTCACCACGGACTAGCGAGGGCACCGGGGAGCTGTTTTTT.

The CDR3, as DNA: TGTGCCAGCAGCTTAAGCCGGTCGAACACTGAAGCTTTCTTT. This gives the protein CASSLSRSNTEAFF. The chain has TRBV11-2 and TRBJ1-1, with D uncertain. Trimming took 2 bases from V and 1 from J, leaving 8 bases between them. The CDR3 loop spans 14 amino acids. Germline values: CDR1 SGHAT, CDR2 FQNNGV. The variable domain in full, completed from reference TRBV11-2 and TRBJ1-1, reads EAGVAQSPRYKIIEKRQSVAFWCNPISGHATLYWYQQILGQGPKLLIQFQNNGVVDDSQLPKDRFSAERLKGVDSTLKIQPAKLEDSAVYLCASSLSRSNTEAFFGQGTRLTVV.

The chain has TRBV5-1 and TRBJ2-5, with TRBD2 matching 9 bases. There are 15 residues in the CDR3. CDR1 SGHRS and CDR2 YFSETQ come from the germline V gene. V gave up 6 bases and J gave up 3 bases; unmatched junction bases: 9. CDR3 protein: CASTVPTSGKETQYF. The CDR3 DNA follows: TGCGCCAGCACCGTCCCGACTAGCGGAAAAGAGACCCAGTACTTC.

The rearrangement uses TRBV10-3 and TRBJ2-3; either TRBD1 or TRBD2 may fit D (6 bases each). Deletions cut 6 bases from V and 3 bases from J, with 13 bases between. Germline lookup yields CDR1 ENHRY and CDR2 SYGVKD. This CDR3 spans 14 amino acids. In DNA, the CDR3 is TGTGCCATCAGGGACAGTGGAGGGACAGATACGCAGTATTTT. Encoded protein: CAIRDSGGTDTQYF.

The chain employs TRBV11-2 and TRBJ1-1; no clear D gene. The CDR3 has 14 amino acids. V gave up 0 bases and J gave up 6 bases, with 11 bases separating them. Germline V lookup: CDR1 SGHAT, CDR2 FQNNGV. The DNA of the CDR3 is TGTGCCAGCAGCTTAGAAAACTGGAGCTCTGAAGCTTTCTTT. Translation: CASSLENWSSEAFF.

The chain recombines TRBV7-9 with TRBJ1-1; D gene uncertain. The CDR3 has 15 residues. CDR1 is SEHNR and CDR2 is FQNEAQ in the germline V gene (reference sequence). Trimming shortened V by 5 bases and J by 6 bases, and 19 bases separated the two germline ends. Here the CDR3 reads CASSLREQGKAEAFF. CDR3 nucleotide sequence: TGTGCCAGCAGCCTCCGGGAGCAAGGGAAAGCTGAAGCTTTCTTT.

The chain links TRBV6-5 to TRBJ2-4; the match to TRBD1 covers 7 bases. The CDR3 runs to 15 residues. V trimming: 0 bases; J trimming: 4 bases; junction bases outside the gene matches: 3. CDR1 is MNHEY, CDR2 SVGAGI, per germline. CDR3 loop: CASSYSIQGKNIQYF. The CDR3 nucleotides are TGTGCCAGCAGTTACTCGATACAGGGGAAAAACATTCAGTACTTC.

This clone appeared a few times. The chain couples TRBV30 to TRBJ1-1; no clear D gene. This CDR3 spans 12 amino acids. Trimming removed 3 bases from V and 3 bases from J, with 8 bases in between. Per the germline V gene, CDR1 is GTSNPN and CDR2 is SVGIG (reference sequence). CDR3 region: CAWSVPHTEAFF. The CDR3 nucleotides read TGTGCCTGGAGCGTTCCCCACACTGAAGCTTTCTTT.

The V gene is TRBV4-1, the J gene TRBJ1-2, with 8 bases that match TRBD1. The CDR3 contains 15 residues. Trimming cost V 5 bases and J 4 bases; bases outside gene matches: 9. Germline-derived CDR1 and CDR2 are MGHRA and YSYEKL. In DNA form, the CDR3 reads TGCGCCAGCAGCAATTCAGGACAGGGAGCCTATGGCTACACCTTC. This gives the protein CASSNSGQGAYGYTF.

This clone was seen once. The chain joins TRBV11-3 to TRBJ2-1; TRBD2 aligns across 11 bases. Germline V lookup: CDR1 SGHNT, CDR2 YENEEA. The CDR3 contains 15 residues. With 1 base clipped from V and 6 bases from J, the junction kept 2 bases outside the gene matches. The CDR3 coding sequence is TGTGCCAGCAGCTTAGTAGCGGGAGGGCTCAATGAGCAGTTCTTC. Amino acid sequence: CASSLVAGGLNEQFF. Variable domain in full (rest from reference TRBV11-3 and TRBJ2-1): EAGVVQSPRYKIIEKKQPVAFWCNPISGHNTLYWYLQNLGQGPELLIRYENEEAVDDSQLPKDRFSAERLKGVDSTLKIQPAELGDSAVYLCASSLVAGGLNEQFFGPGTRLTVL.